This T cell receptor beta chain emerged from a study of T cell responses to AZD1222 COVID-19 vaccine. Study-wide results and caveats: Reportedly, nearly half the spike-specific TCRs target unmutated variant regions.

In the case of this clone: What it binds is not known.

Clones were sequenced by immunoSEQ multiplex PCR, and TCRdb holds only the in-frame ones, with some missing. The table includes some 110,000 clones, roughly nine tenths detected once. From germline, CDR1 is LNHDA and CDR2 SQIVND (reference sequence). The ends lost 1 base at V and 0 bases at J; junction bases unmatched: 4. The CDR3 contains 16 residues. This TCR came from an adult in good health. The rearrangement links TRBV19 to TRBJ2-3; 7 nucleotides match TRBD2. This sample comprised peripheral blood, obtained on day 0 of AZD1222 vaccination. CDR3 nucleotides: TGTGCCAGTAGTATAGCGGGAGGCTTCAGCACAGATACGCAGTATTTT. Translating it yields CASSIAGGFSTDTQYF.